A selection of T cell receptor beta chains follows, all from one sample in a study of CD8+ T cells in alopecia areata. TCRdb keeps only in-frame clones here, not all; method: immunoSEQ multiplex PCR. This table holds approximately 210,000 clones, under 80% found once. Sequencing used CD4+ T cells sorted from blood, obtained between weeks 47 and 50, from a patient treated with tofacitinib. Receptors were obtained from a human donor with alopecia areata. Both conserved end residues are part of each CDR3. The order of the fields is clone size, V gene, J gene, D gene, CDR3 protein, CDR3 DNA. The D gene is left open where the match is weak. Clone size appears in some rows only: once, few, many, or a class for an expanded clone.

abundance: few; v_gene: TRBV29-1; j_gene: TRBJ2-7; d_gene: .; CDR3aa: CSVIRGVSYEQYF; CDR3nt: TGCAGCGTGATTAGAGGGGTATCCTACGAGCAGTACTTC
abundance: .; v_gene: TRBV30; j_gene: TRBJ1-3; d_gene: TRBD1; CDR3aa: CAWSPHRGSGNTIYF; CDR3nt: TGTGCCTGGAGCCCACACAGGGGAAGTGGAAACACCATATATTTT
abundance: .; v_gene: TRBV29-1; j_gene: TRBJ2-2; d_gene: .; CDR3aa: CSVEVQNTGELFF; CDR3nt: TGCAGCGTTGAGGTGCAGAACACCGGGGAGCTGTTTTTT
abundance: .; v_gene: TRBV5-1; j_gene: TRBJ2-2; d_gene: .; CDR3aa: CASSLNNQLFF; CDR3nt: TGTGCCAGCAGCCTTAATAATCAACTGTTTTTT
abundance: .; v_gene: TRBV13; j_gene: TRBJ2-7; d_gene: .; CDR3aa: CASSLGQIGSSYEQYF; CDR3nt: TGTGCCAGCAGCTTAGGCCAAATTGGGAGCTCCTACGAGCAGTACTTC
abundance: .; v_gene: TRBV6-6; j_gene: TRBJ1-4; d_gene: .; CDR3aa: CASSYSTASQAEKLFF; CDR3nt: TGTGCCAGCAGTTACTCGACGGCCTCTCAGGCTGAAAAACTGTTTTTT
abundance: few; v_gene: TRBV2; j_gene: TRBJ1-1; d_gene: .; CDR3aa: CASSLRGDTEAFF; CDR3nt: TGTGCCAGCAGCCTCCGGGGGGACACTGAAGCTTTCTTT
abundance: .; v_gene: TRBV30; j_gene: TRBJ2-7; d_gene: TRBD1; CDR3aa: CAYQTGTYEQYF; CDR3nt: TGTGCCTACCAGACAGGGACCTACGAGCAGTACTTC
abundance: .; v_gene: TRBV7-2; j_gene: TRBJ1-5; d_gene: TRBD1; CDR3aa: CASSQNRGRNQPQHF; CDR3nt: TGTGCCAGCAGCCAGAACAGGGGTCGGAATCAGCCCCAGCATTTT
abundance: .; v_gene: TRBV9; j_gene: TRBJ1-1; d_gene: .; CDR3aa: CASSTRTAATEAFF; CDR3nt: TGTGCCAGCAGCACCCGGACAGCGGCCACTGAAGCTTTCTTT
abundance: .; v_gene: TRBV7-9; j_gene: TRBJ1-2; d_gene: .; CDR3aa: CASSSDSDYGYTF; CDR3nt: TGTGCCAGCAGTTCCGACAGCGACTATGGCTACACCTTC
abundance: .; v_gene: TRBV6-4; j_gene: TRBJ2-2; d_gene: TRBD1; CDR3aa: CASSPTGSTGELFF; CDR3nt: TGTGCCAGCTCCCCGACAGGGAGCACCGGGGAGCTGTTTTTT
abundance: few; v_gene: TRBV7-9; j_gene: TRBJ2-3; d_gene: .; CDR3aa: CASRWRTDTQYF; CDR3nt: TGTGCCAGCAGATGGAGGACAGATACGCAGTATTTT
abundance: .; v_gene: TRBV9; j_gene: TRBJ1-6; d_gene: .; CDR3aa: CASSVGDGSDNSPLHF; CDR3nt: TGTGCCAGCAGCGTAGGGGATGGGTCCGATAATTCACCCCTCCACTTT
abundance: few; v_gene: TRBV15; j_gene: TRBJ1-2; d_gene: .; CDR3aa: CATSRDNGPYGYTF; CDR3nt: TGTGCCACCAGCAGAGATAATGGGCCCTATGGCTACACCTTC
abundance: once; v_gene: TRBV7-2; j_gene: TRBJ2-3; d_gene: TRBD2; CDR3aa: CASSQGLAAKTQYF; CDR3nt: TGTGCCAGCAGCCAAGGACTAGCGGCCAAAACGCAGTATTTT
abundance: .; v_gene: TRBV6-1; j_gene: TRBJ2-1; d_gene: .; CDR3aa: CASSEAGGIAAYNEQFF; CDR3nt: TGTGCCAGCAGTGAAGCTGGTGGAATAGCGGCCTACAATGAGCAGTTCTTC
abundance: .; v_gene: TRBV27; j_gene: TRBJ1-2; d_gene: TRBD1; CDR3aa: CASSPGQDYGYTF; CDR3nt: TGTGCCAGCAGTCCGGGACAGGACTATGGCTACACCTTC
abundance: .; v_gene: TRBV4-3; j_gene: TRBJ1-6; d_gene: .; CDR3aa: CASSQDRGFGNSPLHF; CDR3nt: TGCGCCAGCAGCCAAGATCGGGGGTTTGGAAATTCACCCCTCCACTTT
abundance: few; v_gene: TRBV5-6; j_gene: TRBJ1-5; d_gene: .; CDR3aa: CASSLLGQPQHF; CDR3nt: TGTGCCAGCAGCTTACTGGGGCAGCCCCAGCATTTT